These 16 T cell receptor beta chains came from one sample sequenced in a study of blood T cell repertoires in COVID-19. Clones were sequenced by immunoSEQ multiplex PCR, and TCRdb holds only the in-frame ones, with some missing. This sample has 250,000 to 300,000 clones, with over 80% found just once. Sequencing was done on a sample of peripheral blood. The receptors were gathered from a woman in her 70s with COVID-19, enrolled during active disease.

The chain has TRBV6-5 and TRBJ2-7; TRBD1 matches 11 bases. Germline V gene data show CDR1 as MNHEY and CDR2 as SVGAGI. The CDR3 has 15 amino acids. Trimming at V came to 7 bases and at J to 3 bases, leaving 8 bases not matched to a gene. CDR3 sequence (DNA): TGTGCCAGCAATCCAGGGACAGGGGGTTACTACGAGCAGTACTTC. It codes for CASNPGTGGYYEQYF.

The chain joins TRBV11-3 to TRBJ2-5; TRBD2 matches at 7 bases. This CDR3 region has 15 residues. Germline V gene data show CDR1 as SGHNT and CDR2 as YENEEA. J lost 2 bases, V lost 1 base, and 4 bases had no gene match. CDR3 DNA sequence: TGTGCCAGCAGCTTAGGAGCTAGCGGACAAGAGACCCAGTACTTC. This sequence encodes CASSLGASGQETQYF.

The chain employs TRBV5-1 and TRBJ2-5, with D possibly being TRBD2 (6 bases). Trimming pared 0 bases from V and 2 bases from J, leaving 14 bases between. This CDR3 has 16 amino acids. CDR1 is SGHRS, CDR2 YFSETQ, per germline. The CDR3 loop reads CASSLAGSAGQETQYF. Written as DNA, the CDR3 is TGCGCCAGCAGCTTGGCAGGGAGCGCGGGGCAAGAGACCCAGTACTTC.

This clone has only one observation. The chain has TRBV4-1 and TRBJ1-1, with TRBD1 matching over 11 bases. CDR1 and CDR2 from the germline V gene are MGHRA and YSYEKL. The length of the CDR3 is 14 residues. J gave up 5 bases and V 3 bases, and 2 bases lay outside the gene matches. CDR3 region: CASSQGQGGTEAFF. CDR3 DNA sequence: TGCGCCAGCAGCCAGGGACAGGGGGGAACTGAAGCTTTCTTT.

The chain uses TRBV5-1 and TRBJ1-1, with TRBD1 matching over 7 bases. Trimming cost V 6 bases and J 7 bases; bases outside gene matches: 6. The germline V gene has CDR1 SGHRS and CDR2 YFSETQ. The CDR3 covers 12 residues. The CDR3 sequence: CASTQTGREAFF. CDR3 DNA: TGCGCCAGCACGCAGACAGGGCGTGAAGCTTTCTTT.

The chain uses TRBV5-6 and TRBJ1-2; the D is unclear. The germline CDR1 and CDR2 sequences are SGHDT and YYEEEE. Trimming cost V 1 base and J 4 bases, with 11 bases left between them. This CDR3 region has 14 residues. DNA of the CDR3: TGTGCCAGCAGCTTGAGCCCGGGATCCTATGGCTACACCTTC. It yields the protein CASSLSPGSYGYTF.

The rearrangement uses TRBV7-3 and TRBJ1-2; D is uncertain. Per germline, CDR1 SGHTA and CDR2 FQGTGA. There are 13 residues in the CDR3. V lost 0 bases and J 7 bases, leaving 9 bases between the germline ends. CDR3 sequence: CASSLTGVGGYTF. Here the CDR3 DNA reads TGTGCCAGCAGCTTAACCGGGGTGGGTGGCTACACCTTC.

V is TRBV5-1 and J is TRBJ2-1; no clear D. The CDR3 consists of 15 residues. Germline V gene sequence: CDR1 SGHRS, CDR2 YFSETQ. The ends were cut back, 4 bases at V and 0 bases at J, with 11 bases in the middle. CDR3 sequence (DNA): TGCGCCAGCAGCCGCTCCGAGAGCTCCTACAATGAGCAGTTCTTC. Protein: CASSRSESSYNEQFF. Full variable domain (remainder filled in from reference TRBV5-1 and TRBJ2-1): KAGVTQTPRYLIKTRGQQVTLSCSPISGHRSVSWYQQTPGQGLQFLFEYFSETQRNKGNFPGRFSGRQFSNSRSEMNVSTLELGDSALYLCASSRSESSYNEQFFGPGTRLTVL.

The genes are TRBV6-2 or TRBV6-3 and TRBJ2-2, with D tentatively TRBD2 (5 bases). The CDR3 is 16 residues long. Trimming removed 5 bases at V and 5 bases at J, with 18 bases between. Germline V gene data show CDR1 as MNHEY and CDR2 as SVGEGT. The CDR3, as DNA: TGTGCCAGCAGTGACCTTTGGGCCCGGGAAACCGGGGAGCTGTTTTTT. The encoded protein is CASSDLWARETGELFF.

Only one count was recorded for this clone. CDR3 bases: TGTGCCAGTTCTAGCACAGATACGCAGTATTTT. This sequence encodes CASSSTDTQYF. This chain joins TRBV6-5 and TRBJ2-3; D not certain. The CDR3 is 11 residues long. Trimming left V 9 bases short and J 0 bases short, with 4 bases between. Germline CDR1 reads MNHEY; CDR2 reads SVGAGI.

In regard to this clone: At the DNA level, this CDR3 is encoded by other sequences in the same sample as well. The V gene is TRBV5-1, the J gene TRBJ2-1; tentative D call: TRBD2 (6 bases). CDR3 size: 15 residues. V was clipped by 0 bases and J by 4 bases, with 11 bases between them. Looked up from germline, CDR1 is SGHRS and CDR2 is YFSETQ. The CDR3 bases are TGCGCCAGCAGCTTGGACGCGGGATCTTACAATGAGCAGTTCTTC. As protein: CASSLDAGSYNEQFF.

The chain has TRBV29-1 and TRBJ2-7; 10 positions agree with TRBD2. CDR1 is SQVTM, CDR2 ANQGSEA, per germline. CDR3 length equals 15 residues. The J segment lost 1 base and the V segment lost 7 bases, leaving 10 bases of the junction unmatched. The CDR3 here is CSGLGLAEKSYEQYF. DNA for the CDR3: TGCAGCGGGCTCGGACTAGCGGAAAAATCCTACGAGCAGTACTTC.

The chain couples TRBV29-1 to TRBJ2-5; no firm D call. The CDR3 is made up of 10 amino acids. The germline V gene has CDR1 SQVTM and CDR2 ANQGSEA. V lost 2 bases and J lost 7, with 5 bases in between. Here the CDR3 reads CSVERGTQYF. The CDR3 DNA follows: TGCAGCGTTGAACGCGGGACCCAGTACTTC.

This chain joins TRBV9 and TRBJ2-3, with TRBD1 matching over 7 bases. The CDR3 runs 15 residues. The V gene's germline CDR1 is SGDLS and CDR2 YYNGEE. Trimming took 3 bases from V and 3 from J; bases not matched to a gene: 7. In nucleotides, the CDR3 is TGTGCCAGCAGCGAGGAACAGGGGTGGACAGATACGCAGTATTTT. As protein: CASSEEQGWTDTQYF.

CDR3 nucleotide sequence: TGTGCCAGCAGCTTGGACGCGGGGGGCTACACCTTC. Its translation is CASSLDAGGYTF. The genes are TRBV7-9 and TRBJ1-2, with D unclear. From germline, CDR1 is SEHNR and CDR2 FQNEAQ (reference sequence). The CDR3 consists of 12 residues. The ends were cut back, 3 bases at V and 8 bases at J, with 10 bases in the middle.

This sequence joins TRBV9 and TRBJ2-1; TRBD2 might be the D (6 bases). Trimming shortened V by 0 bases and J by 4 bases, and 11 bases separated the two germline ends. The length of the CDR3 is 15 residues. CDR1 is SGDLS, CDR2 YYNGEE, per germline. CDR3 bases: TGTGCCAGCAGCGTAGATGGGGGGACTTACAATGAGCAGTTCTTC. Residues: CASSVDGGTYNEQFF.